The clone carrying this T cell receptor (beta chain) has at least ten counts. This sample is part of a study of T cells in Graves' hyperthyroidism and ophthalmopathy. Amplified TCR beta CDR3 regions derived from RNA transcripts. The TCR CDR3 was amplified in a first-round RT-PCR using the HTBI primer set. TCRdb recomputed calls from the multiplex PCR reads with MiXCR, one row per CDR3 protein. The repertoire consists of some 270,000 distinct CDR3 sequences, with about an eighth occurring once and the leading ten covering about 8%. The CDR3 has 15 amino acids. With 5 bases clipped from V and 2 bases from J, the junction kept 7 bases outside the gene matches. In germline, CDR1 is SGHTA, CDR2 FQGNSA.

The chain carries TRBV7-2 and TRBJ1-1; TRBD1 matches 8 bases. The sequencing sample was made of blood. The source is a woman aged 30 to 39 with Graves' hyperthyroidism that later progressed to Graves' ophthalmopathy. CDR3 sequence: CASSLSGTGNTEAFF. DNA for the CDR3: TGTGCCAGCAGCCTCTCCGGGACAGGTAACACTGAAGCTTTCTTT.